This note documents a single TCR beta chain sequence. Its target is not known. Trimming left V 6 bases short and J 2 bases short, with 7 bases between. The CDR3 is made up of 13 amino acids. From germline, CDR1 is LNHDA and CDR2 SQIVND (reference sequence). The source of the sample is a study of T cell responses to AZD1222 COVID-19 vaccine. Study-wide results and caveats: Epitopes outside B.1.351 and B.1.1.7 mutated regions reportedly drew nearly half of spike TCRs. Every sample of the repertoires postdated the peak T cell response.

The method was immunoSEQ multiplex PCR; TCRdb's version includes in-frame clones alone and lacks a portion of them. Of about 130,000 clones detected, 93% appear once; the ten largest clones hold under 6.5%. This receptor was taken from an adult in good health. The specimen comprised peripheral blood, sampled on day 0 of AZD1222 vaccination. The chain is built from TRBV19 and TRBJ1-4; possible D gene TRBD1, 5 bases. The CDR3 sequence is CASRYRTNEKLFF. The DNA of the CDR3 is TGTGCCAGTAGGTACAGGACTAATGAAAAACTGTTTTTT.